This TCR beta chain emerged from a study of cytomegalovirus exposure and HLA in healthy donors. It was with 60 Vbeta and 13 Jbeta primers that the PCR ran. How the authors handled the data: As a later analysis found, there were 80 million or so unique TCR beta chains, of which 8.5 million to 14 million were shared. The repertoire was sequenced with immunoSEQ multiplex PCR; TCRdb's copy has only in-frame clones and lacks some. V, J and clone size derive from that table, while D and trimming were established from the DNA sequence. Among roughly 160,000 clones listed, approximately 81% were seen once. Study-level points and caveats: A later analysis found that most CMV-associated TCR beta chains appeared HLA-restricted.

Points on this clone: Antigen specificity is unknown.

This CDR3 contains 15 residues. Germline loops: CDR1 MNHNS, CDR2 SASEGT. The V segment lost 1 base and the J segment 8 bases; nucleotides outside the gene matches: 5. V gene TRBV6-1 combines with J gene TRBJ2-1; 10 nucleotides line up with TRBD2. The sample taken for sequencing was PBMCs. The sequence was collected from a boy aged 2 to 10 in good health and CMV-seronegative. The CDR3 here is CASSEEASGSHEQFF. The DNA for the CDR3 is TGTGCCAGCAGTGAAGAGGCTAGCGGGAGCCATGAGCAGTTCTTC.